The source of this TCR beta chain is a study of cytomegalovirus exposure and HLA in healthy donors. Study at large: A preliminary data release comprised around 90 million unique TCRs obtained from HLA-typed donors.

V lost 5 bases to trimming and J lost 3 bases; unmatched junction nucleotides: 6. The CDR3 spans 14 residues. The germline V gene has CDR1 LNHDA and CDR2 SQIVND (reference sequence). 13 Jbeta primers and 60 Vbeta primers were used for the PCR. Data came from immunoSEQ multiplex PCR; TCRdb stores just in-frame clones and leaves some out. The top ten clones hold less than 4% of a sample with some 90,000 clones, approximately 83% of them seen once. This receptor was obtained from a man in his forties in good health and CMV-seronegative. Specimen: PBMCs. The J gene is TRBJ1-1, the V gene TRBV19; 7 bases map to TRBD1. The CDR3 nucleotides are TGTGCCAGTAGTTTGACAGGGTCTGACACTGAAGCTTTCTTT. This translates into CASSLTGSDTEAFF.